This TCR beta chain appears in the sequencing data of a study of T cell responses to AZD1222 COVID-19 vaccine. Study-wide findings and caveats: White British ancestry dominated among donors, who included more females, and clonal diversity was possibly underestimated.

Germline assignment: CDR1 MNHEY and CDR2 SVGAGI. The CDR3 runs 14 residues. V was shortened by 6 bases and J by 0 bases, with 11 bases between the two germline ends. The method was immunoSEQ multiplex PCR; TCRdb's version includes in-frame clones alone and lacks a portion of them. This sample has more than 75,000 clones, with around 93% found just once. As regards this clone: Its antigen is undetermined.

This specimen was peripheral blood, taken on day 0 of AZD1222 vaccination. This receptor was taken from an adult in good health. The gene calls are TRBV6-5 and TRBJ1-1, with D unclear. For the CDR3, the DNA is TGTGCCAGCAGCGCATCCGCAGTGAACACTGAAGCTTTCTTT. This sequence encodes CASSASAVNTEAFF.